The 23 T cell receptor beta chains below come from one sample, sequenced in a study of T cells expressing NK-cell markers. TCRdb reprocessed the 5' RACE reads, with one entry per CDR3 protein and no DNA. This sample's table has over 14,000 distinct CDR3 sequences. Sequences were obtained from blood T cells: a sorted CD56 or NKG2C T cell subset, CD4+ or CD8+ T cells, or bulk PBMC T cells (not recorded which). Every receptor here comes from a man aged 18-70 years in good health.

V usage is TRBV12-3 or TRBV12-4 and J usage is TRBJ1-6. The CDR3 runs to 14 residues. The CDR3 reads CASSFRLGNSPLHF.

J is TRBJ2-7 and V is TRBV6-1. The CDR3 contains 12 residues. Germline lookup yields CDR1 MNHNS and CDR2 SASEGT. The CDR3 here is CASSGISYEQYF.

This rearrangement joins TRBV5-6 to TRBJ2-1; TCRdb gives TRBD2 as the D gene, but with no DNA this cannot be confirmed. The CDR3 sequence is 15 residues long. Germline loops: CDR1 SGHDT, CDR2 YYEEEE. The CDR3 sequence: CASSLLSGSPNEQFF.

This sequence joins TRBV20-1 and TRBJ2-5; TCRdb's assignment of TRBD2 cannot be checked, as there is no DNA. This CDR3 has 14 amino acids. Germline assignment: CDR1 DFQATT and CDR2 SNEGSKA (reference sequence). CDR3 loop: CSASAGPSEETQYF.

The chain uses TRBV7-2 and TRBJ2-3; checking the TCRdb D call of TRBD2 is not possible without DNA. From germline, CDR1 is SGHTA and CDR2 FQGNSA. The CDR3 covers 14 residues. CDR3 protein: CASSRGGGTDTQYF. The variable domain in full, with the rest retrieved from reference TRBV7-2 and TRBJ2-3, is GAGVSQSPSNKVTEKGKDVELRCDPISGHTALYWYRQSLGQGLEFLIYFQGNSAPDKSGLPSDRFSAERTGGSVSTLTIQRTQQEDSAVYLCASSRGGGTDTQYFGPGTRLTVL.

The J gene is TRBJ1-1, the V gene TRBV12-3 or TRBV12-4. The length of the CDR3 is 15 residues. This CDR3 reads CASSPMALMNTEAFF.

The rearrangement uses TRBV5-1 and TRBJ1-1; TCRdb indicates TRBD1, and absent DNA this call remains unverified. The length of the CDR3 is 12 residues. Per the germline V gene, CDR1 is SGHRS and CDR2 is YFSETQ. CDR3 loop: CASSYQGGEAFF.

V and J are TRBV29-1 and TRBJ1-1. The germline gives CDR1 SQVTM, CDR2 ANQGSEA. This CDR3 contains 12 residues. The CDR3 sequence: CSASRQNTEAFF.

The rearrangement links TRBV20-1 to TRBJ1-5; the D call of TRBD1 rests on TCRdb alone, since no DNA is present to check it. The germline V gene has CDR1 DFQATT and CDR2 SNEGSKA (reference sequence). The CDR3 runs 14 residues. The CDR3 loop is CSARIGTASQPQHF.

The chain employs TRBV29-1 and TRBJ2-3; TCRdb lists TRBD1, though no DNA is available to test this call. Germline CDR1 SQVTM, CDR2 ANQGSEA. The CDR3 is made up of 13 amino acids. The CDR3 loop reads CSVSQGQTDTQYF.

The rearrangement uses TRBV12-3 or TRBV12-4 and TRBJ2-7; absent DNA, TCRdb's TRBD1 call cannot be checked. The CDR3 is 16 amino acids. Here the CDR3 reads CASTTGASFRIGEQYF.

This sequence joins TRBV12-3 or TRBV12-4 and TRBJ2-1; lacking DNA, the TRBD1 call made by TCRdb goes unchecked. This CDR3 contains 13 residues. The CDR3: CASSSDRRNEQFF.

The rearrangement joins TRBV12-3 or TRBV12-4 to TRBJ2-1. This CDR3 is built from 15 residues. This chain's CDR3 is CASRVDSGPYNEQFF.

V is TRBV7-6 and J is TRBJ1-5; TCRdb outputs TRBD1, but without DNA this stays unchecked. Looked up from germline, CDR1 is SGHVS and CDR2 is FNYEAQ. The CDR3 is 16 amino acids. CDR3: CASSLGTGVSNQPQHF.

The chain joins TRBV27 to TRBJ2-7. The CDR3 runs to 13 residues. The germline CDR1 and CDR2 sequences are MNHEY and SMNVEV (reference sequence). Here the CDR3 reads CASSLNPHYEQYF.

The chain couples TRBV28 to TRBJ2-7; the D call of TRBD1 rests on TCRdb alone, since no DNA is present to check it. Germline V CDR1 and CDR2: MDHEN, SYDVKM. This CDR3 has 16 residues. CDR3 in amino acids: CASSFNPGPGLDEQYF.

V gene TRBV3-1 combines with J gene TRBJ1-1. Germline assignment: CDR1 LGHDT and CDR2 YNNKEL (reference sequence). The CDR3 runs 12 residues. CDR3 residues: CASSQYGTEAFF.

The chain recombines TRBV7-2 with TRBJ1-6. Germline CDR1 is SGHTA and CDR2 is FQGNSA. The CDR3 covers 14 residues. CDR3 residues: CASSPHSSNSPLHF.

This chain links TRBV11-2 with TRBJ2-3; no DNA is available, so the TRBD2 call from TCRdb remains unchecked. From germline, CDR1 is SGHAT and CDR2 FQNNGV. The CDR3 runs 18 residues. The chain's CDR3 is CASSLEGLAGAVFDTQYF.

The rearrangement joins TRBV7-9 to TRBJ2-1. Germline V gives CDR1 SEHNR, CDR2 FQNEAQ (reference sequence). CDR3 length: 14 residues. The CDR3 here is CASSLRGRHNEQFF.

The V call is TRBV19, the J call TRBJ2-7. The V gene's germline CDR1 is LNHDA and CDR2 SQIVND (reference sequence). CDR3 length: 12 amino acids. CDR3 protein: CASSIGGREQYF.

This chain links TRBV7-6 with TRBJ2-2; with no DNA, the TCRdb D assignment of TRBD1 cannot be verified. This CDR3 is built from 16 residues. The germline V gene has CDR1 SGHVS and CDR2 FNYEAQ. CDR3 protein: CASSPGHDTNTGELFF.

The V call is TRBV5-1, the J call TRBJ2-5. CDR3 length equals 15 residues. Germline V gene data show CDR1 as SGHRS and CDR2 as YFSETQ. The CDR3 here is CASSLAFPGGETQYF.